Sequencing of this T cell receptor beta chain was carried out in a study of blood T cell repertoires in COVID-19. As for the study in general: COVID-19 samples from acute and convalescent phases originated in the United States, Italy and Spain. PBMCs, B-cell-depleted T cells, or T cells provided the cDNA or gDNA that made up the material.

CDR1 KGHSH and CDR2 LQKENI come from the germline V gene. The CDR3 is made up of 15 amino acids. The junction had 8 bases not matched to a gene; V was cut back by 7 bases and J by 0 bases. Under the authors' procedure: Amplifying reference gene primers gave estimates of nucleated cell counts. The assay was immunoSEQ multiplex PCR, and TCRdb's table has in-frame clones only and misses some. D and trimming come from the DNA, and the V and J calls and clone size come from that table. The sample holds some 150,000 clones, about 77% seen once. Sample: peripheral blood. The chain is built from TRBV18 and TRBJ1-2; 7 bases line up with TRBD1. The TCR sequence derives from a man aged 55 to 69 with acute or convalescent COVID-19. The CDR3 loop reads CASFPGQRANYGYTF. The CDR3 DNA reads as TGTGCCAGCTTTCCGGGACAGCGAGCTAACTATGGCTACACCTTC.